This TCR beta chain was found in a study of molecular identifiers for immune sequencing clone quantification. Study summary: RNA from about 20,000 or 100,000 naive CD8 cells was split five ways in replicates, with four sequenced. The study's findings and limits: In CMV-specific effectors, clones above 20 copies held over 99% of molecules; naive, under 1%.

With regard to this clonotype: The antigen remains unidentified.

Deletions cut 4 bases from V and 14 bases from J, with 3 bases between. Germline values: CDR1 WNHNN, CDR2 SYGVQD (reference sequence). The CDR3 is 8 amino acids. TCRdb re-analysed the PCR reads in MiXCR, keeping a single row per CDR3 protein. The data show roughly 100,000 distinct CDR3 sequences, about 35% seen once. Naive CD8 T cell sorting was performed on the CD8+CD4-CCR7+CD45RA+ phenotype. This TCR came from a human donor in good health. Some libraries in this study had Jurkat cell RNA spiked in. The sample taken for sequencing was naive CD8+ T cells from blood, with Jurkat cell RNA spiked in. Described subset: FACS-sorted CD8+CD4-CCR7+CD45RA+ naive T cells. The chain couples TRBV10-1 to TRBJ2-4, with D unresolved. CDR3 nucleotide sequence: TGCGCCAGCAGTGGGGAGTACTTC. Encoded protein: CASSGEYF.